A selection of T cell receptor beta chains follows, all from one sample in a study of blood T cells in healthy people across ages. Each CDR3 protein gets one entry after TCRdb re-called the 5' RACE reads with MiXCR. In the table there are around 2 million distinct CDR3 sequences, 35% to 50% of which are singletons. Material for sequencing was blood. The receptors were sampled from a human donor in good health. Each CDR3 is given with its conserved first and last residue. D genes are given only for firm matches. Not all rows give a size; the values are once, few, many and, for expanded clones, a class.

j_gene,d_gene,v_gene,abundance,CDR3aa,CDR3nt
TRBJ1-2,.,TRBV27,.,CASSHSNSEYGYTF,TGTGCCAGCAGCCATAGCAACTCAGAGTATGGCTACACCTTC
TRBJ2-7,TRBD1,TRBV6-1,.,CASSLRQGLMYEQYF,TGTGCCAGCAGTCTCCGACAGGGTTTAATGTACGAGCAGTACTTC
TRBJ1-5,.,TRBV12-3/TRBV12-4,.,CASSLGDFGLTQHF,TGTGCCAGCAGTTTGGGGGATTTCGGGTTGACCCAGCATTTT
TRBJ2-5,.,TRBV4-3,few,CVSSQVVNQGMAQYF,TGCGTCAGCAGCCAAGTCGTCAATCAGGGGATGGCCCAGTACTTC
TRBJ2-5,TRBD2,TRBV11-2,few,CASSNGLAGETQYF,TGTGCCAGCAGCAATGGACTAGCGGGAGAGACCCAGTACTTC
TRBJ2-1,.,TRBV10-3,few,CAISDPGGVSNEQFF,TGTGCCATCAGTGATCCCGGAGGGGTGTCCAATGAGCAGTTCTTC
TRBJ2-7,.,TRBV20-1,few,CSARDRLLVDEQYF,TGCAGTGCTAGAGATCGCTTGCTAGTCGACGAGCAGTACTTC
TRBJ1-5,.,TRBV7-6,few,CASSLQAGLNQPQHF,TGTGCCAGCAGCTTACAGGCAGGGTTGAATCAGCCCCAGCATTTT
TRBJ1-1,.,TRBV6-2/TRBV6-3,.,CASSYDPGAEAFF,TGTGCCAGCAGTTACGACCCCGGGGCTGAAGCTTTCTTT
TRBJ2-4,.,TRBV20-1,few,CSARGTGNIQYF,TGCAGTGCCCGCGGAACCGGGAACATTCAGTACTTC
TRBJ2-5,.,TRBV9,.,CASSPIQIGGEETQYF,TGTGCCAGCAGCCCCATACAGATTGGCGGCGAAGAGACCCAGTACTTC
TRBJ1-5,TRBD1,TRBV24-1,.,CATSDFTGGGDSQHF,TGTGCCACCAGTGATTTTACAGGGGGAGGGGACTCCCAGCATTTT
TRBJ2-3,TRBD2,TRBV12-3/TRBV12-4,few,CASSTSGEGTDTQYF,TGTGCCAGCAGCACTAGCGGGGAAGGCACAGATACGCAGTATTTT
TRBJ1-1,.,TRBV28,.,CASSAVLGIEAFF,TGTGCCAGCAGTGCAGTACTGGGGATTGAAGCTTTCTTT
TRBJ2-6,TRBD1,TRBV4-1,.,CASSHLRRTGKVAGANVLTF,TGCGCCAGCAGCCACCTCAGGAGGACAGGGAAAGTTGCTGGGGCCAACGTCCTGACTTTC
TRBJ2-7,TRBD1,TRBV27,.,CASRGTASSYEQYF,TGTGCCAGCAGGGGGACAGCTAGCTCCTACGAGCAGTACTTC